What follows are 7 T cell receptor beta chains derived from one specimen sequenced in a study of shared clonotypes between healthy human individuals. Sequencing was performed with immunoSEQ multiplex PCR; in TCRdb, only in-frame clones are kept and a portion is missing. The sample lists 850,000 to 1,200,000 clones; approximately 72% were seen once. Sequenced sample: memory CD4+ T cells sorted from blood. Subset given: CD45RA-negative fraction. The receptors derive from a man between 18 and 35 years old in good health.

This clone was counted a few times. The chain employs TRBV5-4 and TRBJ2-7; 8 bases line up with TRBD1. There are 16 residues in the CDR3. Unmatched junction bases numbered 12, after V lost 5 bases and J lost 2 bases. CDR1 is SGHNT, CDR2 YYREEE, per germline (reference sequence). This chain's CDR3 is CASRAFGQGETYEQYF. The CDR3 DNA sequence: TGTGCCAGCAGGGCCTTCGGACAGGGTGAAACCTACGAGCAGTACTTC. Using reference TRBV5-4 and TRBJ2-7 for the parts outside the CDR3, the full variable domain is ETGVTQSPTHLIKTRGQQVTLRCSSQSGHNTVSWYQQALGQGPQFIFQYYREEENGRGNFPPRFSGLQFPNYSSELNVNALELDDSALYLCASRAFGQGETYEQYFGPGTRLTVT.

This chain connects TRBV6-5 to TRBJ2-7, with 9 bases that match TRBD1. V dropped 4 bases and J dropped 7; count of bases not matched to a gene: 11. This CDR3 spans 15 amino acids. Germline V gene sequence: CDR1 MNHEY, CDR2 SVGAGI. The CDR3 protein is CASSLSGTGLWEQYF. CDR3 nucleotides: TGTGCCAGCAGTTTGTCCGGGACAGGGTTGTGGGAGCAGTACTTC.

The chain joins TRBV28 to TRBJ1-4, with 7 bases aligning to TRBD1. The CDR3 spans 14 residues. V dropped 5 bases and J dropped 4; count of bases not matched to a gene: 4. CDR1 MDHEN and CDR2 SYDVKM come from the germline V gene. CDR3 sequence: CASSPTGYNEKLFF. The DNA of the CDR3 is TGTGCCAGCAGTCCGACAGGGTATAATGAAAAACTGTTTTTT.

The J gene is TRBJ1-5, the V gene TRBV7-2; 7 positions match TRBD1. This CDR3 contains 14 residues. J gave up 3 bases and V 4 bases, and 3 bases lay outside the gene matches. Germline lookup yields CDR1 SGHTA and CDR2 FQGNSA. CDR3 sequence (DNA): TGTGCCAGCAGCTCCCAGGGGGTCAATCAGCCCCAGCATTTT. This sequence encodes CASSSQGVNQPQHF.

This sequence joins TRBV2 and TRBJ1-2, with TRBD1 matching over 10 bases. V was clipped by 3 bases and J by 8 bases; unmatched bases: 18. From germline, CDR1 is SNHLY and CDR2 FYNNEI. The length of the CDR3 is 18 residues. The chain's CDR3 is CASSDRTGGVQRSRGYTF. Here the CDR3 DNA reads TGTGCCAGCAGTGACCGGACAGGGGGAGTCCAGAGGTCGAGGGGCTACACCTTC.

This clone showed up just once. The same CDR3 is also encoded by other DNA sequences in this sample. The rearrangement joins TRBV5-4 to TRBJ1-6; TRBD1 is a possible D gene (5 bases). The germline gives CDR1 SGHNT, CDR2 YYREEE (reference sequence). This CDR3 spans 14 amino acids. V was clipped by 0 bases and J by 7 bases, with 8 bases between them. The CDR3 spells CASSLGGTNSPLHF. The CDR3 DNA is TGTGCCAGCAGCTTGGGCGGGACCAATTCACCCCTCCACTTT. Drawing the rest from reference TRBV5-4 and TRBJ1-6, the complete variable domain is ETGVTQSPTHLIKTRGQQVTLRCSSQSGHNTVSWYQQALGQGPQFIFQYYREEENGRGNFPPRFSGLQFPNYSSELNVNALELDDSALYLCASSLGGTNSPLHFGNGTRLTVT.

This clone was observed a few times. This chain joins TRBV5-1 and TRBJ1-4; perhaps TRBD1 as D (6 bases). Germline V gene sequence: CDR1 SGHRS, CDR2 YFSETQ. The ends were cut back, 6 bases at V and 8 bases at J, with 11 bases in the middle. The CDR3 length is 12 residues. The chain's CDR3 is CASNIQGEKLFF. CDR3 nucleotide sequence: TGCGCCAGCAACATCCAGGGGGAAAAACTGTTTTTT.